This is a list of T cell receptor beta chains from one sample in a study of response to subunit inactivated influenza vaccine. In TCRdb, the RT-PCR reads were re-called with MiXCR into one record per CDR3 protein. The top ten clones hold roughly 12% of a sample with approximately 480,000 distinct CDR3 sequences, approximately 11% of them seen once. Material: PBMCs from blood, obtained around seven weeks after vaccination. Receptors were obtained from a man aged 50-59 years who received an inactivated influenza vaccine. CDR3s include the opening cysteine and the closing phenylalanine or tryptophan. D genes are given only for firm matches. Where a row states a size, it is once, few, many or the class of an expanded clone; other rows omit it.

clone_size	d_call	j_call	v_call	cdr3_aa
few	NA	TRBJ2-7	TRBV4-1	CASSQEFGTLSLYEQYF
NA	NA	TRBJ2-2	TRBV6-1	CASRAKATGELFF
NA	NA	TRBJ2-4	TRBV7-9	CASSDPRGTKNIQYF
NA	NA	TRBJ2-7	TRBV12-3/TRBV12-4	CASSPGVIGVEQYF
many	TRBD2	TRBJ2-2	TRBV6-2/TRBV6-3	CASRHKTSANTGELFF
NA	NA	TRBJ1-3	TRBV18	CASSPRTLSGNTIYF
few	TRBD1	TRBJ1-1	TRBV5-6	CASSSRTGTEAFF
few	NA	TRBJ1-1	TRBV12-3/TRBV12-4	CASSSPGLVVPEAFF
many	NA	TRBJ1-5	TRBV15	CATSRDRPGRTNQPQHF
NA	TRBD1	TRBJ1-6	TRBV7-2	CASSLASVRQGGSPLHF
many	NA	TRBJ1-1	TRBV4-2	CASRLQGLTEAFF
few	TRBD1	TRBJ1-2	TRBV7-2	CASSLVVTGKNYGYTF
few	NA	TRBJ2-1	TRBV29-1	CSAGSTYNEQFF
NA	NA	TRBJ1-1	TRBV6-2/TRBV6-3	CASSSDSLNTEAFF
many	TRBD2	TRBJ2-7	TRBV20-1	CSAPLTGGYYEQYF
NA	NA	TRBJ2-5	TRBV25-1	CASTSQRKTQYF
many	TRBD2	TRBJ2-5	TRBV11-2	CASSASSGGRWETQYF
NA	TRBD2	TRBJ2-7	TRBV7-2	CASSIMLAGTLPCEQYF
many	NA	TRBJ2-3	TRBV5-1	CASSHTNRQSQTDTQYF
NA	NA	TRBJ2-7	TRBV15	CATSRERTETYEQYF
NA	NA	TRBJ2-2	TRBV28	CASNQGPNTGELFF
NA	TRBD1	TRBJ2-1	TRBV5-6	CASSLTTGSSYNEQFF
NA	NA	TRBJ2-3	TRBV12-3/TRBV12-4	CATSTSGRKYF
few	TRBD2	TRBJ2-1	TRBV7-2	CASSSFSGRSGNEQFF
NA	NA	TRBJ2-5	TRBV20-1	CSADPGREPQETQYF
few	TRBD1	TRBJ2-2	TRBV6-1	CASSPVTGWYGAGELFF
many	TRBD1	TRBJ1-6	TRBV6-5	CASSYQMDRSNSPLHF
NA	TRBD1	TRBJ2-2	TRBV5-5	CASSSTGIGTGELFF
NA	TRBD2	TRBJ2-5	TRBV20-1	CSARGTSGAQETQYF
NA	NA	TRBJ1-1	TRBV6-1	CASSPSGRTEAFF
few	NA	TRBJ2-6	TRBV27	CASSLFMSSGANVLTF
many	NA	TRBJ1-2	TRBV6-5	CASSPFLNYGYTF
NA	TRBD2	TRBJ2-3	TRBV2	CASRTSGSSTDTQYF
NA	TRBD2	TRBJ2-7	TRBV5-6	CASSFKTSGRPEQYF
many	NA	TRBJ1-4	TRBV4-3	CASSSGPVNEKLFF
many	NA	TRBJ2-7	TRBV6-1	CASSTPGTYEQYF
NA	NA	TRBJ2-1	TRBV7-2	CASSLVRRASNEQFF
many	NA	TRBJ1-4	TRBV6-1	CASSPGQANEKLFF
few	NA	TRBJ2-7	TRBV12-3/TRBV12-4	CASSLNPGREQYF
many	TRBD2	TRBJ2-3	TRBV20-1	CSARPLAGGHKDTQYF
NA	NA	TRBJ2-5	TRBV7-8	CASSLTDGRETQYF
NA	NA	TRBJ1-2	TRBV28	CASSFWGAQHYGYTF
NA	TRBD2	TRBJ2-3	TRBV24-1	CATSDFGGGPDTQYF
few	TRBD1	TRBJ2-7	TRBV5-1	CASSLGTGPRIYEQYF
few	TRBD1	TRBJ2-5	TRBV28	CASGYDRGGRTQYF
NA	TRBD2	TRBJ2-2	TRBV7-8	CASSSLAGATVGTGELFF
many	NA	TRBJ2-3	TRBV5-1	CASSSPGIDTQYF
many	NA	TRBJ1-6	TRBV6-2/TRBV6-3	CAARPLEGKGYNSPLHF
few	NA	TRBJ1-6	TRBV7-6	CASSPYGRGRRASPLHF
NA	TRBD2	TRBJ2-3	TRBV28	CASRGNLAGLDTQYF
NA	TRBD2	TRBJ2-3	TRBV19	CASKLTSPRDYHSATTDTQYF
many	TRBD2	TRBJ2-3	TRBV20-1	CSARALAGITDTQYF
NA	NA	TRBJ2-5	TRBV7-3	CASSYGSLETQYF
few	NA	TRBJ1-2	TRBV5-1	CASRVDDSAGYTF
NA	TRBD2	TRBJ2-1	TRBV6-5	CASSSIAAGGYNEQFF
many	NA	TRBJ2-7	TRBV20-1	CSATTGESVYEQYF
few	TRBD1	TRBJ2-3	TRBV5-1	CASHTGGPTDTQYF
NA	TRBD1	TRBJ1-1	TRBV28	CASSSGGVAEAFF
NA	NA	TRBJ2-2	TRBV4-1	CASSQDLLAVGELFF